This record looks at one T cell receptor (beta chain) sequence and its context. Its antigen remains unidentified. The sample comes from a study of T cell responses to AZD1222 COVID-19 vaccine. The wider study: Whether given at about 4 or about 12 weeks, second doses were pooled. Findings and limits, study-wide: Following two doses of AZD1222, Spike-specific TCR breadth and depth rose. White British people made up most donors, females outnumbered males, and clonal diversity was possibly underestimated.

Germline trimming cut 6 bases from V and 6 bases from J; bases unmatched to any gene: 9. The CDR3 loop spans 13 amino acids. CDR1 and CDR2 (germline): SQVTM, ANQGSEA. Assay used: immunoSEQ multiplex PCR; TCRdb lists only in-frame clones, some missing. The data contain 150,000 to 200,000 clones, over 80% of them singletons. V gene TRBV29-1 combines with J gene TRBJ1-1, with 8 bases fitting TRBD1. The sample in question was peripheral blood, obtained on day 0 of AZD1222 vaccination. The sequence derives from an adult in good health. This CDR3 is CSVDRGGTAEAFF. The CDR3 nucleotides are TGCAGCGTAGACAGGGGCGGCACTGCTGAAGCTTTCTTT.